The 20 T cell receptor beta chains below all came from one sample that was sequenced in a study of blood T cell repertoires in COVID-19. This table comes from immunoSEQ multiplex PCR, and its TCRdb copy is limited to in-frame clones, with some not included. The sample carries 300,000 to 450,000 clones, more than 70% recorded once. Sequenced: PBMCs or T cells enriched from blood (not recorded which). The receptors here all came from a woman aged 18-29 years who had recovered from COVID-19.

The rearrangement links TRBV3-1 (or the pseudogene TRBV3-2) to TRBJ1-2; a weak D match, TRBD1 (6 bases). V was cut by 0 bases and J by 7 bases, with 12 bases left in between. This CDR3 has 14 amino acids. CDR1 is LGHDT, CDR2 YNNKEL, per germline (reference sequence). CDR3 coding DNA: TGTGCCAGCAGCCAAGATACAGGGCGTTTTGGCTACACCTTC. This encodes CASSQDTGRFGYTF.

The V and J genes are TRBV12-3 or TRBV12-4 and TRBJ1-2, with D perhaps matching TRBD1 (6 bases). The CDR3 is made up of 11 amino acids. V lost 0 bases to trimming and J lost 14 bases, with 10 bases between them. CDR3 in DNA: TGTGCCAGCAGTTTAGCCAGGGGCCATACCTTC. Amino acid sequence: CASSLARGHTF.

This rearrangement joins TRBV24-1 to TRBJ1-2; D unclear. The V end was cut by 2 bases, the J end by 8 bases, with 8 bases between. Germline V gives CDR1 KGHDR, CDR2 SFDVKD. The CDR3 sequence is 12 residues long. The DNA for the CDR3 is TGTGCCACCAGTGATTACTCCTCAGGCTACACCTTC. Amino acid sequence: CATSDYSSGYTF.

This chain uses TRBV4-3 with TRBJ1-1; D may be TRBD1 (6 bases). Per the germline V gene, CDR1 is LGHNA and CDR2 is YSLEER. The CDR3 has 18 residues. V lost 0 bases, J lost 5 bases, and 22 bases lay in between. The CDR3 is CASSQDRSGVGIRTEAFF. The CDR3 region has the DNA TGCGCCAGCAGCCAAGATCGGTCAGGGGTCGGAATAAGGACTGAAGCTTTCTTT.

The genes are TRBV19 and TRBJ1-2; a weak D match, TRBD1 (5 bases). The CDR3 extends over 15 amino acids. Germline CDR1 LNHDA, CDR2 SQIVND (reference sequence). With 5 bases removed from V and 5 bases from J, the gap between germline ends came to 18 bases. CDR3 sequence reads: CASSSASGPRYGYTF. CDR3 bases: TGTGCCAGTAGTTCCGCTTCAGGGCCCCGTTATGGCTACACCTTC.

The V call is TRBV29-1, the J call TRBJ1-1; TRBD1 is a possible D gene (6 bases). Looked up from germline, CDR1 is SQVTM and CDR2 is ANQGSEA. The V and J ends lost 7 bases and 1 base respectively, with 13 bases between them. The CDR3 contains 13 residues. CDR3 coding DNA: TGCAGCGCCGGACAGCGAAAGAACACTGAAGCTTTCTTT. Translated, it gives CSAGQRKNTEAFF.

A single count supports this clone. The V gene is TRBV4-3, the J gene TRBJ2-2; TRBD1 matches at 12 bases. V dropped 5 bases and J dropped 6; count of bases not matched to a gene: 16. The germline gives CDR1 LGHNA, CDR2 YSLEER. CDR3 length equals 19 residues. CDR3 bases: TGCGCCAGCAGCTCGGTCCCGGGACAGGGGGCGTGGGGGCCCGGGGAGCTGTTTTTT. This sequence encodes CASSSVPGQGAWGPGELFF.

The chain employs TRBV28 and TRBJ2-3, with TRBD2 matching 7 bases. The CDR3 extends over 16 amino acids. Trimming cost V 3 bases and J 7 bases; bases outside gene matches: 13. The germline CDR1 and CDR2 sequences are MDHEN and SYDVKM. The CDR3 sequence is CASSLPGPSGWHTQYF. CDR3 sequence (DNA): TGTGCCAGCAGTTTGCCCGGGCCTAGCGGATGGCATACGCAGTATTTT.

V and J are TRBV10-1 and TRBJ2-1; the match to TRBD2 covers 8 bases. Trimming cost V 3 bases and J 3 bases; bases outside gene matches: 7. Germline V gene data show CDR1 as WNHNN and CDR2 as SYGVQD (reference sequence). The CDR3 contains 16 residues. CDR3 bases: TGCGCCAGCAGTGATTGGAGCGGGGGCCTCTACAATGAGCAGTTCTTC. Its translation: CASSDWSGGLYNEQFF.

This chain connects TRBV3-1 (or the pseudogene TRBV3-2) to TRBJ2-1; 7 bases are shared with TRBD1. Germline V gene lookup returns CDR1 LGHDT and CDR2 YNNKEL (reference sequence). The J segment lost 4 bases and the V segment lost 0 bases, leaving 3 bases of the junction unmatched. This CDR3 has 15 amino acids. The DNA for the CDR3 is TGTGCCAGCAGCCAAGAGGGGACAGATTACAATGAGCAGTTCTTC. Its translation: CASSQEGTDYNEQFF.

CDR3: CASSFAGVGTEAFF. As DNA, the CDR3 is TGTGCCAGCAGCTTCGCCGGGGTCGGGACTGAAGCTTTCTTT. This rearrangement joins TRBV6-5 to TRBJ1-1; D uncertain. The CDR3 extends over 14 amino acids. The ends were cut back, 6 bases at V and 5 bases at J, with 16 bases in the middle. The germline V gene encodes CDR1 MNHEY and CDR2 SVGAGI.

The chain links TRBV6-1 to TRBJ2-7; 10 bases are shared with TRBD1. J lost 2 bases, V lost 2 bases, and 3 bases had no gene match. CDR1 and CDR2 (germline): MNHNS, SASEGT. There are 15 residues in the CDR3. The CDR3 is CASSEYGTGAYEQYF. The CDR3 DNA sequence: TGTGCCAGCAGTGAATATGGGACAGGGGCCTACGAGCAGTACTTC.

This clone was counted a single time. The chain combines TRBV12-3 or TRBV12-4 with TRBJ2-3; D perhaps matches TRBD1 (6 bases). Trimming pared 2 bases from V and 11 bases from J, leaving 11 bases between. This CDR3 contains 12 residues. The CDR3 nucleotides read TGTGCCAGCAGTTTAACAGGGTTACAGCAGTATTTT. Amino acids: CASSLTGLQQYF.

As to this clone: Other nucleotide sequences in the sample specify the same CDR3. CDR3 sequence (DNA): TGTGCCAGCAGCCCACCGGGCGGGTACGAGCAGTACTTC. Translating it yields CASSPPGGYEQYF. This sequence joins TRBV7-9 and TRBJ2-7, with D possibly matching TRBD2 (5 bases). Germline values: CDR1 SEHNR, CDR2 FQNEAQ (reference sequence). V was clipped by 5 bases and J by 4 bases, with 12 bases between them. This CDR3 spans 13 amino acids. Complete variable domain (other parts from reference TRBV7-9 and TRBJ2-7): DTGVSQNPRHKITKRGQNVTFRCDPISEHNRLYWYRQTLGQGPEFLTYFQNEAQLEKSRLLSDRFSAERPKGSFSTLEIQRTEQGDSAMYLCASSPPGGYEQYFGPGTRLTVT.

The chain is built from TRBV7-8 and TRBJ1-1; TRBD1 is a possible D gene (5 bases). V was cut by 1 base and J by 5 bases, with 14 bases left in between. CDR1 and CDR2 from the germline V gene are SGHVS and FQNEAQ. The CDR3 has 15 residues. The CDR3 is CASSLGPGRGTEAFF. The DNA of the CDR3 is TGTGCCAGCAGCTTAGGGCCGGGGCGGGGAACTGAAGCTTTCTTT.

This rearrangement joins TRBV5-5 to TRBJ1-3, with a tentative D call TRBD1 (6 bases). This CDR3 region has 16 residues. Trimming shortened V by 2 bases and J by 1 base, and 13 bases separated the two germline ends. The germline V gene has CDR1 SGHKS and CDR2 YYEKEE (reference sequence). The CDR3 reads CASSFRGIWSGNTIYF. The CDR3 DNA follows: TGTGCCAGCAGCTTCAGGGGTATATGGTCTGGAAACACCATATATTTT.

The gene calls are TRBV30 and TRBJ1-2, with D possibly matching TRBD1 (5 bases). Trimming removed 3 bases from V and 4 bases from J, with 12 bases in between. The CDR3 extends over 13 amino acids. Germline CDR1 and CDR2: GTSNPN and SVGIG (reference sequence). In DNA, the CDR3 is TGTGCCTGGAGCATGCGGGGCTCCTATGGCTACACCTTC. Translating gives CAWSMRGSYGYTF.

The V gene is TRBV2, the J gene TRBJ1-1; 7 positions match TRBD1. Germline CDR1 is SNHLY and CDR2 is FYNNEI. The CDR3 length is 14 residues. The ends lost 3 bases at V and 4 bases at J; junction bases unmatched: 5. DNA for the CDR3: TGTGCCAGCAGTGACCCAGGGGGTGGCACTGAAGCTTTCTTT. It encodes CASSDPGGGTEAFF.

This rearrangement joins TRBV24-1 to TRBJ1-2; 8 positions match TRBD1. Germline V gene sequence: CDR1 KGHDR, CDR2 SFDVKD. The ends lost 4 bases at V and 4 bases at J; junction bases unmatched: 7. This CDR3 spans 15 amino acids. CDR3 bases: TGTGCCACCAGTGAGAGGACAGGGAGTAGCTATGGCTACACCTTC. Translated, it gives CATSERTGSSYGYTF.

This rearrangement joins TRBV18 to TRBJ2-2; no definite D call. The CDR3 runs to 14 residues. The germline V and J ends were trimmed by 3 bases and 0 bases, with 5 bases remaining between them. CDR1 is KGHSH and CDR2 is LQKENI in the germline V gene. CDR3 bases: TGTGCCAGCTCACCCGACTCGAACACCGGGGAGCTGTTTTTT. Translation gives CASSPDSNTGELFF.